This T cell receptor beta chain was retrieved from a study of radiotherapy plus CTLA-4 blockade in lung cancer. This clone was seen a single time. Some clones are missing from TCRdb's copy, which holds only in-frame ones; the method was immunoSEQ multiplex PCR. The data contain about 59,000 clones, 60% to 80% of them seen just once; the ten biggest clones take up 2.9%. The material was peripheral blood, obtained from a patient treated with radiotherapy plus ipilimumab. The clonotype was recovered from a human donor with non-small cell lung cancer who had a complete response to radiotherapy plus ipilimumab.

The CDR3 region has the DNA TGTGCCAGCAGCTTGACTAGCGGAACTACCGGGGAGCTGTTTTTT. Its translation is CASSLTSGTTGELFF. This chain links TRBV7-2 with TRBJ2-2; TRBD2 matches 9 bases. Germline V gene data show CDR1 as SGHTA and CDR2 as FQGNSA. This CDR3 contains 15 residues. Trimming at V came to 3 bases and at J to 5 bases, leaving 4 bases not matched to a gene.